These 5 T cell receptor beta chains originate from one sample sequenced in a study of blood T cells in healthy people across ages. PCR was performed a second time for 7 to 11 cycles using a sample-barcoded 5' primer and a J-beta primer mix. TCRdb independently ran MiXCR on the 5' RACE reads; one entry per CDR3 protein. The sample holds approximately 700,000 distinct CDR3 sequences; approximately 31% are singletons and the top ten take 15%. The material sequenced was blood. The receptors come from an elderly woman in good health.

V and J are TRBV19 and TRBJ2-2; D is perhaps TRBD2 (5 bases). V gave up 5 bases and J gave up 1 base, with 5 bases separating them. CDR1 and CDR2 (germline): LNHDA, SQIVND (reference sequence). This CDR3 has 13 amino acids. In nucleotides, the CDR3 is TGTGCCAGTAGTGCGGGGAACACCGGGGAGCTGTTTTTT. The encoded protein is CASSAGNTGELFF.

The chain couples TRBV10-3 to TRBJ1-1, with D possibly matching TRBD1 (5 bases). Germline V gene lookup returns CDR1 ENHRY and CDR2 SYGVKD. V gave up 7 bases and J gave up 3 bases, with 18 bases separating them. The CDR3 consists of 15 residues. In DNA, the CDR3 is TGTGCCATCAATCCCGGACACCTGAGGCACACTGAAGCTTTCTTT. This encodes CAINPGHLRHTEAFF.

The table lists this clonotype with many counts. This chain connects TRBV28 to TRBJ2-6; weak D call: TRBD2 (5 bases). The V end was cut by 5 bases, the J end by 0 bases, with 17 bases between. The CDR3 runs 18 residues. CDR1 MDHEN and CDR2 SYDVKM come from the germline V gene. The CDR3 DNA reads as TGTGCCAGCAGTCCCGATTGGACTTTCAGCTCTGGGGCCAACGTCCTGACTTTC. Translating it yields CASSPDWTFSSGANVLTF.

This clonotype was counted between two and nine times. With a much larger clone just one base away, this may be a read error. CDR3 loop: CASSLGTGKQPQHF. CDR3 in DNA: TGTGCCAGCAGTTTGGGGACAGGGAAGCAGCCCCAGCATTTT. The chain carries TRBV27 and TRBJ1-5; TRBD1 matches 9 bases. The CDR3 contains 14 residues. J lost 7 bases, V lost 3 bases, and 4 bases had no gene match. Germline loops: CDR1 MNHEY, CDR2 SMNVEV (reference sequence).

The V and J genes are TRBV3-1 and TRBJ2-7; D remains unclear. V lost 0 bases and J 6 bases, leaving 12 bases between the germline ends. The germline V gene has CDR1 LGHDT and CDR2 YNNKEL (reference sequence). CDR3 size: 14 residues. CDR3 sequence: CASSQEGNWGEQYF. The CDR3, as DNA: TGTGCCAGCAGCCAAGAAGGGAACTGGGGCGAGCAGTACTTC.